This T cell receptor (beta chain) was retrieved from a study of cytomegalovirus exposure and HLA in healthy donors. With 60 Vbeta and 13 Jbeta primers, the PCR was carried out. Repertoires were generated with immunoSEQ multiplex PCR, while TCRdb's copy carries only in-frame clones and drops some. The table has approximately 150,000 clones, 65% to 80% seen once. Germline-derived CDR1 and CDR2 are SGDLS and YYNGEE. The V end lost 3 bases, the J end lost 4 bases, and 10 bases lay between the germline ends. The length of the CDR3 is 13 residues. The TCR sequence derives from a man aged 35-49 years in good health and CMV-seronegative. Sequencing used PBMCs. The J gene is TRBJ1-1, the V gene TRBV9, with TRBD1 as a possible D gene (6 bases). CDR3 loop: CASSAGGATEAFF. Here the CDR3 DNA reads TGTGCCAGCAGCGCCGGGGGGGCCACTGAAGCTTTCTTT.